This TCR beta chain is from a study of Ad26.COV2.S vaccination and SARS-CoV-2 variants. Study-wide background: Once or twice, 56 days apart, Ad26.COV2.S was delivered intramuscularly.

Treatment meaning: roughly 18 received Ad26.COV2.S at low or high dose, single or two shots; about 5 received placebo; per-sample allocation not given. Collection of the samples took place on day 63 after the first injection of vaccine or placebo. About this clone: Its specificity is unknown.

The protocol was immunoSEQ multiplex PCR, while the TCRdb copy is restricted to in-frame clones and leaves out a portion. Seen here are around 450,000 clones, more than 75% observed once, and the top ten hold 3.6%. The germline gives CDR1 MDHEN, CDR2 SYDVKM. This CDR3 region has 15 residues. Trimming pared 5 bases from V and 5 bases from J, leaving 18 bases between. Points from the study as a whole: An underestimation of total T cell responses may have resulted from the TCR breadth and depth analyses. There was reportedly substantial breadth in spike-specific CD8+ and CD4+ T cell responses after vaccination.

This specimen was peripheral blood, taken in a trial of Ad26.COV2.S vaccine versus placebo. The receptor comes from a person aged 18 to 65 who received the Ad26.COV2.S COVID-19 vaccine or a placebo. The rearrangement joins TRBV28 to TRBJ2-5; possible D gene TRBD2, 7 bases. The CDR3 DNA is TGTGCCAGCAGTCCGGGGAGGGGGGATGTGGAGACCCAGTACTTC. As protein: CASSPGRGDVETQYF.